The sequence of this TCR beta chain was determined in a study of vaccination effects on CD4 cells after COVID-19. Assay used: immunoSEQ multiplex PCR; TCRdb lists only in-frame clones, some missing. The sample gives 15,000 to 20,000 clones, about 76% of which show up once; around a fifth is in the top ten. Worth noting for this clone: Its target is not known.

ViraFEST assay sequencing came after antigen-specific CD4+ T cells were expanded with viral peptide pools. Scientists isolated CD4+ T cells after a roughly 10-day culture period ended. Infection dated between March and December 2020, before the Alpha, Beta and Delta variants reached the United States. Everyone in the study got two shots of either the BNT162b2 or mRNA-1273 vaccine. J lost 4 bases, V lost 3 bases, and 2 bases had no gene match. The V gene's germline CDR1 is SGHTA and CDR2 FQGNSA. The CDR3 is 14 residues long. The material sequenced was CD4+ T cells from PBMCs cultured with SARS-CoV-2 spike peptides, taken after COVID-19 vaccination. The chain has TRBV7-2 and TRBJ2-2, with 7 bases that match TRBD1. The clonotype was recovered from a human donor who had a prior SARS-CoV-2 infection. The CDR3 region has the DNA TGTGCCAGCAGCTTCTCAGGGGGCACCGGGGAGCTGTTTTTT. This encodes CASSFSGGTGELFF. The full variable domain, with the rest looked up from reference TRBV7-2 and TRBJ2-2, is GAGVSQSPSNKVTEKGKDVELRCDPISGHTALYWYRQSLGQGLEFLIYFQGNSAPDKSGLPSDRFSAERTGGSVSTLTIQRTQQEDSAVYLCASSFSGGTGELFFGEGSRLTVL.